This TCR beta chain was observed in a study of blood T cells in healthy people across ages. The trim removed 0 bases at V and 7 bases at J, leaving 3 bases unmatched. Germline CDR1 and CDR2: SGHTA and FQGNSA. The CDR3 extends over 13 amino acids. Using a J-beta primer mix together with a sample-barcoded 5' primer, a second PCR was run for roughly 7 to 12 cycles. TCRdb called the 5' RACE reads again in MiXCR, with one record for every CDR3 protein. The data contain more than 1,000,000 distinct CDR3 sequences, roughly a quarter of them singletons. This clonotype appeared a few times. These data were likewise used in another study, on T cells of mothers and their children.

This rearrangement joins TRBV7-2 to TRBJ2-7, with 7 bases matching TRBD2. The receptor was isolated from a girl aged 2-10 years in good health. The material sequenced was blood. The CDR3 nucleotides are TGTGCCAGCAGCTTAGCGAAACTAGCGGAGCAGTACTTC. As protein: CASSLAKLAEQYF.